Below, 27 T cell receptor beta chains from the same sample are listed, as sequenced in a study of shared clonotypes between healthy human individuals. The table came from immunoSEQ multiplex PCR; TCRdb's copy has only in-frame clones and leaves some out. The sample consists of approximately 350,000 clones, around 96% of them appearing once. What was sequenced was memory CD8+ T cells sorted from blood. Subset defined: CD45RO+ cells pooled with CCR7-negative TemRA cells. Receptors were obtained from a young man in good health.

This chain joins TRBV15 and TRBJ1-4; tentative D call: TRBD1 (5 bases). V lost 0 bases to trimming and J lost 2 bases, with 16 bases between them. The CDR3 is made up of 18 amino acids. Germline assignment: CDR1 LNHNV and CDR2 YYDKDF (reference sequence). CDR3 region: CATSRDRGIFDTNEKLFF. The CDR3 coding sequence is TGTGCCACCAGCAGAGATCGGGGGATTTTCGACACTAATGAAAAACTGTTTTTT. The complete variable domain, with remaining parts taken from reference TRBV15 and TRBJ1-4, reads DAMVIQNPRYQVTQFGKPVTLSCSQTLNHNVMYWYQQKSSQAPKLLFHYYDKDFNNEADTPDNFQSRRPNTSFCFLDIRSPGLGDTAMYLCATSRDRGIFDTNEKLFFGSGTQLSVL.

The chain links TRBV15 to TRBJ2-5; TRBD2 agrees at 13 bases. The CDR3 has 21 residues. Germline CDR1 reads LNHNV; CDR2 reads YYDKDF (reference sequence). J lost 2 bases, V lost 0 bases, and 15 bases had no gene match. The CDR3 DNA sequence: TGTGCCACCAGCAGAGATCCTGGACTAGCGGGAGAGCGATGGGCACAAGAGACCCAGTACTTC. Amino acid sequence: CATSRDPGLAGERWAQETQYF. The full variable domain, with the rest looked up from reference TRBV15 and TRBJ2-5, is DAMVIQNPRYQVTQFGKPVTLSCSQTLNHNVMYWYQQKSSQAPKLLFHYYDKDFNNEADTPDNFQSRRPNTSFCFLDIRSPGLGDTAMYLCATSRDPGLAGERWAQETQYFGPGTRLLVL.

Only one count was recorded for this clone. V is TRBV6-1 and J is TRBJ1-4; 7 bases are shared with TRBD1. Germline V gene data show CDR1 as MNHNS and CDR2 as SASEGT. Trimming at V came to 6 bases and at J to 4 bases, leaving 8 bases not matched to a gene. This CDR3 comprises 15 residues. The CDR3 region is CASRNQGQLNEKLFF. In DNA form, the CDR3 reads TGTGCCAGCAGAAACCAGGGACAGCTTAATGAAAAACTGTTTTTT.

The chain uses TRBV6-6 and TRBJ1-2; 9 nucleotides align to TRBD1. V was pared by 7 bases and J by 0 bases, with 9 bases of the junction left unmatched. Germline CDR1 and CDR2: MNHNY and SVGAGI (reference sequence). The CDR3 has 16 amino acids. CDR3 sequence: CASKRRQGEANYGYTF. The CDR3 DNA is TGTGCCAGCAAAAGGAGACAGGGGGAAGCTAACTATGGCTACACCTTC.

The chain has TRBV28 and TRBJ2-1; D might be TRBD1 or TRBD2, each matching 5 bases. CDR3 size: 14 residues. The V gene lost 1 base and the J gene lost 8 bases, with 12 bases spanning the gap. CDR1 is MDHEN and CDR2 is SYDVKM in the germline V gene. CDR3 DNA: TGTGCCAGCAGTTTATCTGAGGGACGCTATGAGCAGTTCTTC. It codes for CASSLSEGRYEQFF.

The chain carries TRBV7-3 and TRBJ2-2, with 7 bases lining up with TRBD2. The CDR3 has 15 residues. V was pared by 6 bases and J by 2 bases, with 6 bases of the junction left unmatched. Germline V CDR1 and CDR2: SGHTA, FQGTGA. The CDR3: CASRRAGTNTGELFF. The CDR3 DNA sequence: TGTGCCAGCAGGCGAGCGGGGACCAACACCGGGGAGCTGTTTTTT.

The chain joins TRBV12-5 to TRBJ2-2, with 8 positions matching TRBD1. CDR1 is LGHNT and CDR2 is FRNRAP in the germline V gene. V lost 6 bases to trimming and J lost 6 bases; unmatched junction nucleotides: 0. The CDR3 length is 12 residues. CDR3 in amino acids: CASGTGAGELFF. The CDR3 DNA reads as TGTGCTAGTGGGACAGGGGCCGGGGAGCTGTTTTTT.

This chain uses TRBV2 with TRBJ2-2, with 8 bases that match TRBD2. With V trimmed by 3 bases and J by 6 bases, 9 bases remained unmatched. CDR1 is SNHLY, CDR2 FYNNEI, per germline. The CDR3 covers 16 residues. The DNA of the CDR3 is TGTGCCAGCAGTGATGTAAGCGGGAGTACGTCCGGGGAGCTGTTTTTT. Translation: CASSDVSGSTSGELFF.

The rearrangement uses TRBV28 and TRBJ1-2; D not certain. The germline V gene encodes CDR1 MDHEN and CDR2 SYDVKM. V was pared by 2 bases and J by 8 bases, with 12 bases between. The CDR3 sequence is 13 residues long. CDR3 amino acids: CASSLGQARGYTF. CDR3 DNA sequence: TGTGCCAGCAGTTTAGGTCAGGCCAGGGGCTACACCTTC.

As for this clone: A junction boundary mismatches the germline segment, possibly from a read error. The chain links TRBV18 to TRBJ1-5; perhaps TRBD1 as D (5 bases). The CDR3 has 15 amino acids. Looked up from germline, CDR1 is KGHSH and CDR2 is LQKENI. The CDR3 sequence: CASPPSRVINQPQHF. The CDR3 nucleotides read TGTGCCAGCCCACCAAGCAGGGTGATCAATCAGCCCCAGCATTTT.

This chain connects TRBV7-9 to TRBJ2-2; D ambiguous. The V gene's germline CDR1 is SEHNR and CDR2 FQNEAQ (reference sequence). Trimming pared 2 bases from V and 13 bases from J, leaving 5 bases between. There are 10 residues in the CDR3. Here the CDR3 reads CASSLTGLFF. CDR3 DNA sequence: TGTGCCAGCAGCTTAACGGGGCTGTTTTTT.

The V gene is TRBV19, the J gene TRBJ2-7; 7 bases match TRBD1. The V gene's germline CDR1 is LNHDA and CDR2 SQIVND (reference sequence). The CDR3 is made up of 14 amino acids. The junction had 9 bases not matched to a gene; V was cut back by 7 bases and J by 3 bases. CDR3 coding DNA: TGTGCCAGTACGGGGCCAGGGGGTCTCTACGAGCAGTACTTC. Amino acid sequence: CASTGPGGLYEQYF.

This clone has more than one count but fewer than ten. Other nucleotide sequences in the sample specify the same CDR3. The chain links TRBV7-9 to TRBJ2-3; D remains ambiguous. V was pared by 6 bases and J by 3 bases, with 4 bases between. The germline V gene encodes CDR1 SEHNR and CDR2 FQNEAQ (reference sequence). This CDR3 spans 11 amino acids. The CDR3 region has the DNA TGTGCCAGCAGTTATACAGATACGCAGTATTTT. Its translation is CASSYTDTQYF.

The J gene is TRBJ2-7, the V gene TRBV5-1, with 10 nucleotides matching TRBD1. The CDR3 is 14 amino acids. V lost 5 bases to trimming and J lost 1 base; unmatched junction nucleotides: 3. Germline loops: CDR1 SGHRS, CDR2 YFSETQ. CDR3 amino acids: CASRGTGASYEQYF. The CDR3 coding sequence is TGCGCCAGCAGGGGGACAGGGGCGTCCTACGAGCAGTACTTC.

The chain carries TRBV7-2 and TRBJ2-1, with TRBD2 matching 11 bases. Per the germline V gene, CDR1 is SGHTA and CDR2 is FQGNSA. The trim removed 6 bases at V and 7 bases at J, leaving 8 bases unmatched. The CDR3 runs 15 residues. The CDR3 is CASRFRVAGGNEQFF. The CDR3 DNA follows: TGTGCCAGCAGGTTCCGAGTAGCGGGGGGGAATGAGCAGTTCTTC. Variable domain in full (rest from reference TRBV7-2 and TRBJ2-1): GAGVSQSPSNKVTEKGKDVELRCDPISGHTALYWYRQSLGQGLEFLIYFQGNSAPDKSGLPSDRFSAERTGGSVSTLTIQRTQQEDSAVYLCASRFRVAGGNEQFFGPGTRLTVL.

The rearrangement links TRBV9 to TRBJ1-2, with 7 bases matching TRBD1. V lost 2 bases, J lost 7 bases, and 8 bases stayed unmatched. This CDR3 is 14 amino acids long. The germline CDR1 and CDR2 sequences are SGDLS and YYNGEE. The CDR3 DNA reads as TGTGCCAGCAGCGTCAGAGGGGGCGCGGGTGGCTACACCTTC. Amino acid sequence: CASSVRGGAGGYTF.

The CDR3 reads CASSRAGLAKNIQYF. The CDR3 region has the DNA TGTGCCAGTAGCCGGGCCGGTCTAGCCAAAAACATTCAGTACTTC. The chain has TRBV19 and TRBJ2-4; D gene uncertain. Germline lookup yields CDR1 LNHDA and CDR2 SQIVND (reference sequence). V was trimmed by 6 bases and J by 0 bases, leaving 12 bases between them. CDR3 length: 15 amino acids.

This chain connects TRBV1 to TRBJ1-2. TRBV1 is marked as a pseudogene. The CDR3 has 14 amino acids. Written as DNA, the CDR3 is TGCACCAGCAGCCAAGTGAAACGAGCCTATGGCTACACCTTC. Residues: CTSSQVKRAYGYTF.

This chain uses TRBV11-3 with TRBJ1-5; tentatively, D is TRBD1 (5 bases). CDR1 SGHNT and CDR2 YENEEA come from the germline V gene. V lost 8 bases and J 3 bases, leaving 14 bases between the germline ends. This CDR3 has 14 amino acids. CDR3 bases: TGTGCCAGCCCCCTACGGGACTTCAATCAGCCCCAGCATTTT. Translation: CASPLRDFNQPQHF.

The chain joins TRBV28 to TRBJ2-3, with D maybe TRBD2 (5 bases). The CDR3 totals 12 residues. Germline values: CDR1 MDHEN, CDR2 SYDVKM. V lost 10 bases and J 4 bases, leaving 12 bases between the germline ends. This CDR3 reads CAIRPGSDTQYF. In nucleotides, the CDR3 is TGTGCCATCAGGCCGGGGTCAGATACGCAGTATTTT.

V gene TRBV19 combines with J gene TRBJ1-1, with 8 positions matching TRBD1. The V segment lost 4 bases and the J segment 11 bases; nucleotides outside the gene matches: 9. The CDR3 has 13 amino acids. CDR1 is LNHDA and CDR2 is SQIVND in the germline V gene (reference sequence). CDR3 protein: CASSKFPGGDAFF. The CDR3 DNA sequence: TGTGCCAGTAGTAAGTTTCCAGGGGGCGATGCTTTCTTT.

This chain links TRBV4-2 with TRBJ2-3; 8 bases match TRBD2. Losses at the gene ends were 1 base for V and 3 bases for J; bases not matched to a gene: 9. The CDR3 length is 17 residues. The V gene's germline CDR1 is LGHNA and CDR2 YNFKEQ. The DNA for the CDR3 is TGTGCCAGCAGCCAAGTTCAGGGCGGGAGGCTGACAGATACGCAGTATTTT. Amino acids: CASSQVQGGRLTDTQYF.

Worth noting for this clone: This same CDR3 is encoded by further DNA sequences in the sample. Written as DNA, the CDR3 is TGCAGTGCTAGAGGGAGCTATGGCTACACCTTC. It encodes CSARGSYGYTF. The chain has TRBV20-1 and TRBJ1-2, with D unclear. This CDR3 is built from 11 residues. Trimming pared 1 base from V and 4 bases from J, leaving 4 bases between. Germline assignment: CDR1 DFQATT and CDR2 SNEGSKA (reference sequence).

The V call is TRBV4-2, the J call TRBJ2-1; 13 nucleotides agree with TRBD2. V shed 2 bases, J shed 8 bases, and the junction held 9 bases outside the gene matches. This CDR3 is built from 17 residues. Germline V gene lookup returns CDR1 LGHNA and CDR2 YNFKEQ. CDR3 amino acids: CASSQRGLAGDFYEQFF. In DNA, the CDR3 is TGTGCCAGCAGCCAACGTGGACTAGCGGGAGATTTCTATGAGCAGTTCTTC.

The chain employs TRBV18 and TRBJ1-1; D not resolved. Germline V lookup: CDR1 KGHSH, CDR2 LQKENI. Trimming took off 3 bases at V and 1 base at J, with 6 bases between the two ends. The CDR3 has 13 amino acids. The CDR3 DNA reads TGTGCCAGCTCACCCTGGCAGAACACTGAAGCTTTCTTT. Its translation: CASSPWQNTEAFF.

The chain uses TRBV11-2 and TRBJ2-1; TRBD2 aligns across 13 bases. Trimming at V came to 0 bases and at J to 4 bases, leaving 9 bases not matched to a gene. The CDR3 runs to 19 residues. The germline CDR1 and CDR2 sequences are SGHAT and FQNNGV. CDR3 nucleotide sequence: TGTGCCAGCAGCTTAGACCCGACTAGCGGGAGGCCAGTTTACAATGAGCAGTTCTTC. Its protein product is CASSLDPTSGRPVYNEQFF.

In this sample, this clone turned up once. The same CDR3 is also encoded by other DNA sequences in this sample. The rearrangement uses TRBV19 and TRBJ2-3; possibly TRBD2 for D (5 bases). This CDR3 is 14 amino acids long. Germline V gives CDR1 LNHDA, CDR2 SQIVND (reference sequence). Deletions cut 2 bases from V and 3 bases from J, with 9 bases between. CDR3 coding DNA: TGTGCCAGTAGTATACCGGGATCGACAGATACGCAGTATTTT. It encodes CASSIPGSTDTQYF.